This section outlines one TCR beta chain sequence together with its context. There are 15 residues in the CDR3. V dropped 3 bases and J dropped 1 base, with 12 bases sitting between them. Germline V gives CDR1 SGHDN, CDR2 FVKESK. The sample originates from a study of blood T cell repertoires in COVID-19. The method was immunoSEQ multiplex PCR; TCRdb's version includes in-frame clones alone and lacks a portion of them. The table includes under 20,000 clones, 75% to 90% detected once. This clonotype was obtained from a man older than 75 with acute or convalescent COVID-19. The sample consisted of peripheral blood. The gene calls are TRBV14 and TRBJ1-2; D is possibly TRBD1 (5 bases). Written as DNA, the CDR3 is TGTGCCAGCAGCCACCGGGGGGAGGGTAACTATGGCTACACCTTC. Its protein is CASSHRGEGNYGYTF.